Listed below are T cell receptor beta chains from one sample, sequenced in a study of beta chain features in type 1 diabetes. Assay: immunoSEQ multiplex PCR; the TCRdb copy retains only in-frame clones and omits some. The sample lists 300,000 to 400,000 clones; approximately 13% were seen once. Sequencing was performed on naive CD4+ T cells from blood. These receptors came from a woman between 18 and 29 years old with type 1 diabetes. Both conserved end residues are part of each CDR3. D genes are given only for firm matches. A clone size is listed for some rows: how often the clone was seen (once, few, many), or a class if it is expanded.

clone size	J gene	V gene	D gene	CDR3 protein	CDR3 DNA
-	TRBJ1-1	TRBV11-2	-	CASKFHRGTEAFF	TGTGCCAGCAAGTTCCATCGGGGAACTGAAGCTTTCTTT
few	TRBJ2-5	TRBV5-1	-	CASSSRQLQETQYF	TGCGCCAGCAGCTCCCGACAGTTACAAGAGACCCAGTACTTC
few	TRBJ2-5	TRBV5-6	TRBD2	CASFSRGGQETQYF	TGTGCCAGCTTCTCCCGGGGGGGCCAAGAGACCCAGTACTTC
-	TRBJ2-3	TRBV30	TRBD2	CAWSVGLAGGTDTQYF	TGTGCCTGGAGTGTAGGACTAGCGGGGGGCACAGATACGCAGTATTTT
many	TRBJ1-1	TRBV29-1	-	CSVARRLNTEAFF	TGCAGCGTAGCTCGTCGGTTGAACACTGAAGCTTTCTTT
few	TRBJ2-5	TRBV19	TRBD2	CASSRTSAKETQYF	TGTGCCAGTAGTCGGACTAGCGCCAAGGAGACCCAGTACTTC
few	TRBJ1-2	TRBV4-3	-	CASSQDRGRNYGYTF	TGCGCCAGCAGCCAAGATCGAGGGAGAAACTATGGCTACACCTTC
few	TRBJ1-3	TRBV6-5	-	CASSAVQRNTIYF	TGTGCCAGCAGTGCAGTACAGCGAAACACCATATATTTT
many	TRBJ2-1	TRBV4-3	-	CASSQGTHYRYNEQFF	TGCGCCAGCAGCCAGGGGACTCACTATCGGTACAATGAGCAGTTCTTC
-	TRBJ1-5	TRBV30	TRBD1	CAWSSGGGQPQHF	TGTGCCTGGAGTTCAGGGGGAGGTCAGCCCCAGCATTTT
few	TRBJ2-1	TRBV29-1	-	CSVVGGRLDGKYNEQFF	TGCAGCGTTGTGGGGGGGCGTCTCGACGGGAAATACAATGAGCAGTTCTTC
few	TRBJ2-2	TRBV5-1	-	CASSFQAGSAGELFF	TGCGCCAGCAGCTTTCAGGCGGGATCAGCCGGGGAGCTGTTTTTT
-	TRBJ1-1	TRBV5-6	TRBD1	CASSLYGWTGNTEAFF	TGTGCCAGCAGCTTGTATGGTTGGACAGGGAACACTGAAGCTTTCTTT
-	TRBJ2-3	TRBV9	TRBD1	CASSIRGQAHTDTQYF	TGTGCCAGCAGCATCCGCGGACAGGCCCACACAGATACGCAGTATTTT
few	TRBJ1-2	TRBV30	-	CAWSDKTNNYGYTF	TGTGCCTGGAGTGATAAGACTAATAACTATGGCTACACCTTC
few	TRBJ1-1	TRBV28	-	CASSLEGWEYTEAFF	TGTGCCAGCAGTTTAGAAGGGTGGGAGTACACTGAAGCTTTCTTT
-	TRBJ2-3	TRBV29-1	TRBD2	CSVGIAGGPTADTQYF	TGCAGCGTCGGAATAGCGGGAGGGCCCACGGCCGATACGCAGTATTTT
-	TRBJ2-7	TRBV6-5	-	CASSYRGGRGEQYF	TGTGCCAGCAGTTATAGGGGCGGACGAGGAGAGCAGTACTTC
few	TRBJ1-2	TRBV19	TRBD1	CASSIIGQGYGYTF	TGTGCCAGTAGTATCATCGGACAGGGCTATGGCTACACCTTC
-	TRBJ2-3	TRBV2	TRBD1	CASSEIRTGRIDTQYF	TGTGCCAGCAGTGAAATCCGGACAGGCCGCATAGATACGCAGTATTTT
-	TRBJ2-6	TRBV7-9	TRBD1	CASRDRGWSGANVLTF	TGTGCCAGCAGGGACAGGGGATGGTCTGGGGCCAACGTCCTGACTTTC
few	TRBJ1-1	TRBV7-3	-	CASSLGGGNTEAFF	TGTGCCAGCAGCTTAGGGGGGGGGAACACTGAAGCTTTCTTT
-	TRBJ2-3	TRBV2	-	CASSPLGSNTDTQYF	TGTGCCAGCAGTCCTTTGGGGAGTAACACAGATACGCAGTATTTT
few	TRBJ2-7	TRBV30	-	CAWSQGMMILPYEQYF	TGTGCCTGGAGCCAGGGGATGATGATACTACCCTACGAGCAGTACTTC
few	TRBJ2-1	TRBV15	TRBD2	CATSRGTSGSSYNEQFF	TGTGCCACCAGCAGAGGAACTAGCGGGAGCTCCTACAATGAGCAGTTCTTC
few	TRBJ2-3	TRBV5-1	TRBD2	CASSKTSGTDTQYF	TGCGCCAGCAGCAAGACTAGCGGCACAGATACGCAGTATTTT